This TCR beta chain derives from a study of regulatory T cells in long-lasting Graves disease. Findings and limits, study-wide: TCR diversity in persistent Graves' patients was below that of newly diagnosed ones.

Arm-PCR of CDR3 regions and iRepertoire HTBI primers were the basis on which TCR beta libraries were built. TCRdb called the multiplex PCR reads again in MiXCR, with one record for every CDR3 protein. The table shows a few hundred thousand distinct CDR3 sequences, with 12% occurring only once. Germline values: CDR1 SEHNR, CDR2 FQNEAQ (reference sequence). This CDR3 has 11 amino acids. The V gene lost 3 bases and the J gene lost 7 bases, with 3 bases spanning the gap. Time point: newly diagnosed GD, antithyroid drugs for less than 3 months. Making the TCR library involved RNA that had been extracted from PBMCs. This clonotype was recorded a few times. Its cognate antigen is unknown. A read error may be the cause here, since a much bigger clone is one base away. The sample also formed part of further work on T cells in Graves' hyperthyroidism and ophthalmopathy. As that study records: The primer set for the first-round RT-PCR of the TCR CDR3 was HTBI.

The sequenced sample was peripheral blood mononuclear cells (PBMCs), obtained at new diagnosis, from a patient treated with antithyroid drugs. This chain uses TRBV7-9 with TRBJ2-2; D is ambiguous. The TCR was taken from a woman younger than 30 with Graves disease. CDR3 region: CASSFGGELFF. The CDR3 DNA reads TGTGCCAGCAGCTTCGGCGGGGAGCTGTTTTTT.